The 7 T cell receptor beta chains below all came from one sample that was sequenced in a study of T cell repertoires in cytomegalovirus infection (dated by TCRdb to between 2018 and 2021). Data came from an Illumina HiSeq 1500. The public sequencing data were trimmed at Q25 with fastp and processed into clonotypes with MiXCR by TCRdb, which kept only in-frame beta chains. Identical CDR3 proteins give one entry, which carries the most common genes and DNA. A total of almost 550,000 distinct CDR3 sequences appear in this sample, 16% of them only once. The biggest ten clones account for roughly a quarter of the sample. Sequencing used CD8+ T cells from PBMCs. Source of these receptors: a human donor in good health (CMV status not recorded). Some clones in this sample may be carry-over from other donors' samples.

This clonotype was counted ten times or more. The chain couples TRBV12-3 or TRBV12-4 to TRBJ2-1; D gene uncertain. This CDR3 is built from 11 residues. Deletions cut 7 bases from V and 9 bases from J, with 10 bases between. The CDR3 spells CASTTGPEQFF. As DNA, the CDR3 is TGTGCCAGCACCACCGGGCCTGAGCAGTTCTTC.

The rearrangement joins TRBV3-1 to TRBJ1-4; the D gene is possibly TRBD1 (5 bases). Germline lookup yields CDR1 LGHDT and CDR2 YNNKEL (reference sequence). Trimming left V 2 bases short and J 6 bases short, with 10 bases between. There are 14 residues in the CDR3. The CDR3 loop reads CASSQPGTDEKLFF. CDR3 DNA: TGTGCCAGCAGCCAACCCGGGACGGATGAAAAACTGTTTTTT.

This rearrangement joins TRBV9 to TRBJ1-2; D call uncertain. CDR1 SGDLS and CDR2 YYNGEE come from the germline V gene. Deletions cut 0 bases from V and 4 bases from J, with 19 bases between. The CDR3 length is 17 residues. CDR3 residues: CASSVEGGFPGGYGYTF. The CDR3 region has the DNA TGTGCCAGCAGCGTAGAAGGCGGTTTCCCGGGAGGCTATGGCTACACCTTC.

In this sample, this clonotype turned up many times. This chain uses TRBV7-9 with TRBJ1-2, with D maybe TRBD1 (5 bases). Between the trimmed V and J ends, which lost 11 bases and 4 bases, there was a span of 23 bases. The CDR3 covers 15 residues. Germline-derived CDR1 and CDR2 are SEHNR and FQNEAQ (reference sequence). The CDR3 coding sequence is TGTGCCTTGAACCAAGGGGCAGGAGATTTCTATGGCTACACCTTC. Translated: CALNQGAGDFYGYTF.

The table lists this clonotype with a few counts. J is TRBJ1-1 and V is TRBV27; D is possibly TRBD1 (5 bases). CDR1 and CDR2 (germline): MNHEY, SMNVEV (reference sequence). V lost 3 bases, J lost 6 bases, and 14 bases lay in between. The length of the CDR3 is 14 residues. CDR3 residues: CASSFGGRVPEAFF. Here the CDR3 DNA reads TGTGCCAGCAGTTTTGGTGGCAGGGTCCCTGAAGCTTTCTTT.

At least ten counts were recorded for this clonotype. This chain uses TRBV7-9 with TRBJ2-3; 8 bases match TRBD2. Per germline, CDR1 SEHNR and CDR2 FQNEAQ (reference sequence). The V and J ends lost 5 bases and 3 bases, in that order; junction bases with no gene match: 19. The CDR3 sequence is 19 residues long. CDR3 coding DNA: TGTGCCAGCAGCCGAGTGCGGACATTGACGGGGGGGCGAACAGATACGCAGTATTTT. Its protein product is CASSRVRTLTGGRTDTQYF.

This clonotype was counted at least ten times. The chain has TRBV7-8 and TRBJ1-2; 9 bases fit TRBD1. The trim removed 5 bases at V and 2 bases at J, leaving 6 bases unmatched. There are 15 residues in the CDR3. The V gene's germline CDR1 is SGHVS and CDR2 FQNEAQ. CDR3 sequence: CASSADRGGNYGYTF. CDR3 bases: TGTGCCAGCAGCGCGGACAGGGGAGGGAACTATGGCTACACCTTC. Complete variable domain (other parts from reference TRBV7-8 and TRBJ1-2): GAGVSQSPRYKVAKRGQDVALRCDPISGHVSLFWYQQALGQGPEFLTYFQNEAQLDKSGLPSDRFFAERPEGSVSTLKIQRTQQEDSAVYLCASSADRGGNYGYTFGSGTRLTVV.